The 15 T cell receptor beta chains below all came from one sample that was sequenced in a study of blood T cell repertoires in COVID-19. Profiling relied on immunoSEQ multiplex PCR, and the TCRdb table lists in-frame clones only, not all of them. The data show 350,000 or so clones, about 87% seen once. Sequencing was carried out using peripheral blood. The receptors here all came from a woman aged 30 to 39 with COVID-19, enrolled during active disease.

The rearrangement joins TRBV23-1 to TRBJ1-3, with D possibly matching TRBD1 (5 bases). TRBV23-1 has ORF status, its function being uncertain. The ends were cut back, 7 bases at V and 0 bases at J, with 13 bases in the middle. The CDR3 covers 15 residues. DNA of the CDR3: TGCGCCAGCATATGGGAGGGACTCTCTGGAAACACCATATATTTT. It encodes CASIWEGLSGNTIYF.

V and J are TRBV2 and TRBJ2-3; 11 nucleotides match TRBD1. V shed 6 bases, J shed 9 bases, and the junction held 8 bases outside the gene matches. CDR3 size: 14 residues. Germline V gene lookup returns CDR1 SNHLY and CDR2 FYNNEI. The CDR3 DNA reads as TGTGCCAGCAGAAACCGGGACAGGGGGGACACGCAGTATTTT. This codes for CASRNRDRGDTQYF.

The gene calls are TRBV14 and TRBJ2-2, with TRBD1 as a possible D gene (5 bases). CDR1 and CDR2 (germline): SGHDN, FVKESK. V lost 1 base and J lost 5, with 14 bases in between. The CDR3 sequence is 16 residues long. The CDR3 nucleotides read TGTGCCAGCAGCCAAGCCGCAGGGATGCGAACCGGGGAGCTGTTTTTT. It translates to CASSQAAGMRTGELFF.

The table lists this clone with a count of one. V and J are TRBV28 and TRBJ2-5; TRBD1 matches 7 bases. This CDR3 contains 14 residues. Germline values: CDR1 MDHEN, CDR2 SYDVKM. V lost 8 bases and J lost 7; bases outside the gene matches: 13. CDR3 amino acids: CASCAQGVLGTQYF. CDR3 nucleotides: TGTGCCAGCTGTGCCCAGGGGGTTTTAGGGACCCAGTACTTC.

As for this clone: One junction end does not reproduce the germline sequence, and a read error may be involved. V and J are TRBV5-5 and TRBJ2-7, with D unclear. Germline V gene lookup returns CDR1 SGHKS and CDR2 YYEKEE (reference sequence). This CDR3 is built from 12 residues. DNA of the CDR3: TGTGCCAGCAGCCATGGATACAGCTCCGACAACTTC. Protein product: CASSHGYSSDNF.

The rearrangement links TRBV18 to TRBJ1-3; no clear D gene. The germline CDR1 and CDR2 sequences are KGHSH and LQKENI. This CDR3 spans 16 amino acids. The V end was cut by 2 bases, the J end by 0 bases, with 11 bases between. CDR3 protein: CASSPGPGYSGNTIYF. The CDR3 nucleotides are TGTGCCAGCTCACCAGGACCGGGGTACTCTGGAAACACCATATATTTT.

This clone was seen only once. J is TRBJ1-5 and V is TRBV4-1; D remains unclear. There are 13 residues in the CDR3. Germline V gene sequence: CDR1 MGHRA, CDR2 YSYEKL. Deletions cut 1 base from V and 4 bases from J, with 5 bases between. As DNA, the CDR3 is TGCGCCAGCAGCCAAGCCCAAAATCAGCCCCAGCATTTT. Residues: CASSQAQNQPQHF.

This chain uses TRBV18 with TRBJ2-3, with D perhaps TRBD1 (7 bases). CDR3 length: 13 amino acids. Trimming pared 5 bases from V and 5 bases from J, leaving 11 bases between. Germline V gives CDR1 KGHSH, CDR2 LQKENI. CDR3 nucleotides: TGTGCCAGCTCATCCCAGGGGGGAGATACGCAGTATTTT. Its protein product is CASSSQGGDTQYF.

The sample holds one count of this clone. The chain combines TRBV11-2 with TRBJ1-1; 7 nucleotides line up with TRBD1. Germline lookup yields CDR1 SGHAT and CDR2 FQNNGV. Unmatched junction bases numbered 5, after V lost 5 bases and J lost 2 bases. The length of the CDR3 is 14 residues. The CDR3 spells CASSPGQSNTEAFF. CDR3 DNA: TGTGCCAGCAGCCCGGGACAGTCTAACACTGAAGCTTTCTTT.

This chain links TRBV6-6 with TRBJ1-2; tentatively, D is TRBD1 (6 bases). Trimming took off 6 bases at V and 2 bases at J, with 10 bases between the two ends. The germline V gene has CDR1 MNHNY and CDR2 SVGAGI (reference sequence). This CDR3 contains 13 residues. DNA for the CDR3: TGTGCCAGCAGCCTCGGACAGAACTATGGCTACACCTTC. It codes for CASSLGQNYGYTF.

V is TRBV3-1 (or the pseudogene TRBV3-2) and J is TRBJ2-5; D gene unclear. Germline V lookup: CDR1 LGHDT, CDR2 YNNKEL (reference sequence). The germline V and J ends were trimmed by 0 bases and 6 bases, with 8 bases remaining between them. The CDR3 has 13 amino acids. CDR3 sequence reads: CASSQDLAQTQYF. CDR3 sequence (DNA): TGTGCCAGCAGCCAAGACTTAGCTCAGACCCAGTACTTC.

This clone showed up just once. V usage is TRBV30 and J usage is TRBJ1-4, with a tentative D call TRBD1 (6 bases). Deletions cut 4 bases from V and 11 bases from J, with 20 bases between. This CDR3 is built from 14 residues. Germline CDR1 is GTSNPN and CDR2 is SVGIG (reference sequence). The CDR3 protein is CAWTTGLQGFKLFF. In DNA form, the CDR3 reads TGTGCCTGGACCACGGGGTTACAGGGCTTCAAACTGTTTTTT.

This clone showed up just once. This chain links TRBV14 with TRBJ1-2, with a possible D match to TRBD1 (5 bases). The CDR3 length is 14 residues. CDR1 is SGHDN, CDR2 FVKESK, per germline. With 4 bases removed from V and 4 bases from J, the gap between germline ends came to 13 bases. Here the CDR3 reads CASSLGGFGYGYTF. The CDR3 nucleotides read TGTGCCAGCAGCCTGGGGGGGTTCGGCTATGGCTACACCTTC.

This chain links TRBV19 with TRBJ2-1; possibly TRBD2 for D (6 bases). CDR1 and CDR2 from the germline V gene are LNHDA and SQIVND (reference sequence). This CDR3 has 15 residues. V lost 8 bases and J 8 bases, leaving 22 bases between the germline ends. The CDR3 DNA sequence: TGTGCCAGTGTTGTTGACGGGGGAATGGGAGATGAGCAGTTCTTC. Amino acids: CASVVDGGMGDEQFF.

The chain recombines TRBV12-5 with TRBJ2-7; D is uncertain. The CDR3 runs to 14 residues. V lost 4 bases and J lost 7, with 17 bases in between. Per germline, CDR1 LGHNT and CDR2 FRNRAP. CDR3 sequence reads: CASGSTLPPGEQYF. As DNA, the CDR3 is TGTGCTAGTGGTTCGACTTTGCCCCCTGGGGAGCAGTACTTC. The complete variable domain, with remaining parts taken from reference TRBV12-5 and TRBJ2-7, reads DARVTQTPRHKVTEMGQEVTMRCQPILGHNTVFWYRQTMMQGLELLAYFRNRAPLDDSGMPKDRFSAEMPDATLATLKIQPSEPRDSAVYFCASGSTLPPGEQYFGPGTRLTVT.